The T cell receptor (beta chain) under discussion was sequenced for a study of PD-L1 blockade in urothelial cancer. Study details: Males with urothelial cancer arising in the bladder constituted about nine tenths of the roughly 30 patients. Analysis of the blood was performed 3 weeks (second dose) and 6 weeks after treatment start. Typically, measured as a median, blood samples had about 140,000 T cells.

Time point denoted: pretreatment peripheral blood. V was pared by 6 bases and J by 8 bases, with 10 bases of the junction left unmatched. Germline CDR1 and CDR2: LNHDA and SQIVND (reference sequence). This CDR3 spans 14 amino acids. Sequenced by immunoSEQ multiplex PCR; TCRdb stores in-frame clones only, minus some. In the table there are about 45,000 clones, 70% to 90% of which are singletons. The chain combines TRBV19 with TRBJ1-1, with TRBD1 identical over 9 bases. The sample consisted of PBMCs, taken around atezolizumab (anti-PD-L1) treatment. The clonotype was recovered from a donor over 35 with urothelial cancer. The CDR3 DNA is TGTGCCAGTAGCAAAACAGGGGGCGGGATGGAAGCTTTCTTT. Translating it yields CASSKTGGGMEAFF.